Listed below are T cell receptor beta chains from one sample, sequenced in a study of T cells in localized non-small cell lung cancer. Clones were sequenced by immunoSEQ multiplex PCR, and TCRdb holds only the in-frame ones, with some missing. This table holds approximately 2,600 clones, about 39% found once. The input for sequencing was lung tumor tissue, taken before any cancer treatment. These receptors all stem from a male donor at least 60 years old with stage I squamous cell lung carcinoma. CDR3s include the opening cysteine and the closing phenylalanine or tryptophan. The D gene is left open where the match is weak. Clone size appears in some rows only: once, few, many, or a class for an expanded clone.

J: TRBJ1-1; D: -; V: TRBV18; size: few; CDR3: CASSPRPRSNPEAFF; DNA: TGTGCCAGCTCACCCCGTCCGAGATCCAACCCTGAAGCTTTCTTT
J: TRBJ1-4; D: -; V: TRBV6-9; size: -; CDR3: CASSGATNEKLFF; DNA: TGTGCCAGCTCAGGGGCAACTAATGAAAAACTGTTTTTT
J: TRBJ1-1; D: -; V: TRBV18; size: -; CDR3: CASSPGRQQNTEAFF; DNA: TGTGCCAGCTCACCAGGTCGACAGCAGAACACTGAAGCTTTCTTT
J: TRBJ2-2; D: TRBD1; V: TRBV18; size: -; CDR3: CASSLIGQGKGGELFF; DNA: TGTGCCAGCTCACTGATTGGACAGGGAAAAGGCGGGGAGCTGTTTTTT
J: TRBJ2-7; D: -; V: TRBV6-8; size: -; CDR3: CASSVYNENEQYF; DNA: TGTGCCAGCAGTGTATACAACGAGAACGAGCAGTACTTC
J: TRBJ1-2; D: -; V: TRBV15; size: -; CDR3: CATSRPTENYGYTF; DNA: TGTGCCACCAGCAGGCCGACAGAGAACTATGGCTACACCTTC
J: TRBJ1-5; D: -; V: TRBV19; size: large; CDR3: CASTPAVQLNQPQHF; DNA: TGTGCCAGTACCCCAGCTGTACAGTTAAATCAGCCCCAGCATTTT
J: TRBJ2-7; D: -; V: TRBV11-3; size: medium-sized; CDR3: CASSYKLGGTYEQYF; DNA: TGTGCCAGCAGCTACAAACTAGGGGGAACCTACGAGCAGTACTTC
J: TRBJ1-4; D: -; V: TRBV11-3; size: -; CDR3: CASSLVPLRQDEKLFF; DNA: TGTGCCAGCAGCTTAGTTCCACTTAGACAGGACGAAAAACTGTTTTTT
J: TRBJ1-4; D: -; V: TRBV28; size: -; CDR3: CASSLRAGRTNEKLFF; DNA: TGTGCCAGCAGTTTACGAGCAGGGCGAACTAATGAAAAACTGTTTTTT